Each of the 14 T cell receptor beta chains below was sequenced from the same sample in a study of shared clonotypes between healthy human individuals. Using immunoSEQ multiplex PCR, the repertoire was profiled, and TCRdb retains in-frame clones only, with some absent. The data show under 600,000 clones, about 96% seen once. The sample was naive CD4+ T cells sorted from blood. Sample subset: CD45RA+ positively selected. These receptors originate from a woman in her 30s in good health.

The chain recombines TRBV6-6 with TRBJ2-7; TRBD1 is a possible D gene (5 bases). This CDR3 region has 14 residues. The V and J ends lost 4 bases and 0 bases respectively, with 10 bases between them. Germline lookup yields CDR1 MNHNY and CDR2 SVGAGI (reference sequence). CDR3 coding DNA: TGTGCCAGCAGTTCCACCGACAGCTCCTACGAGCAGTACTTC. This codes for CASSSTDSSYEQYF.

The J gene is TRBJ2-6, the V gene TRBV7-3; D ambiguous. The germline CDR1 and CDR2 sequences are SGHTA and FQGTGA. This CDR3 has 14 amino acids. V gave up 5 bases and J gave up 0 bases, with 5 bases separating them. CDR3 in amino acids: CASSANSGANVLTF. The CDR3, as DNA: TGTGCCAGCAGCGCGAACTCTGGGGCCAACGTCCTGACTTTC.

The rearrangement joins TRBV28 to TRBJ2-1, with 7 bases identical to TRBD2. Germline CDR1 is MDHEN and CDR2 is SYDVKM. The V gene end was trimmed by 8 bases and the J gene end by 1 base; junction bases not matched to a gene: 11. CDR3 size: 16 residues. CDR3 in amino acids: CASRRGGSASYNEQFF. CDR3 in DNA: TGTGCCAGCCGGCGGGGCGGGAGCGCGTCCTACAATGAGCAGTTCTTC.

Remarks on this clone: The junction and the germline gene differ at one end; a read error may be behind it. The chain employs TRBV28 and TRBJ1-2; 12 bases are shared with TRBD1. Germline-derived CDR1 and CDR2 are MDHEN and SYDVKM. CDR3 size: 17 residues. The CDR3 bases are TGTGCCAGCAATACCGCCGGGACAGGGGGCTCGACGGGTCCTGTCGCCTTC. The encoded protein is CASNTAGTGGSTGPVAF.

The V gene is TRBV10-3, the J gene TRBJ2-3; tentative D call: TRBD1 (8 bases). The CDR3 totals 20 residues. The germline CDR1 and CDR2 sequences are ENHRY and SYGVKD. V was pared by 0 bases and J by 2 bases, with 24 bases between. The chain's CDR3 is CAISESRQGAWDYTTDTQYF. CDR3 nucleotides: TGTGCCATCAGTGAGTCCCGGCAGGGGGCATGGGACTATACCACAGATACGCAGTATTTT.

This clone came up a few times. This rearrangement joins TRBV5-1 to TRBJ2-7; D could derive from TRBD1 or TRBD2 (5 bases each). This CDR3 contains 13 residues. V shed 0 bases and J shed 5 bases, with 9 bases lying between them. Germline V gene lookup returns CDR1 SGHRS and CDR2 YFSETQ. In DNA, the CDR3 is TGCGCCAGCAGCTTGGGAGGGGTCGACGAGCAGTACTTC. Amino acids: CASSLGGVDEQYF.

Concerning this clone: The sample carries other DNA sequences with the same CDR3. This chain uses TRBV20-1 with TRBJ1-1, with a possible D match to TRBD1 (5 bases). The CDR3 sequence is 11 residues long. Germline V lookup: CDR1 DFQATT, CDR2 SNEGSKA (reference sequence). V lost 6 bases, J lost 3 bases, and 8 bases lay in between. The CDR3 reads CSARGDTEAFF. In DNA form, the CDR3 reads TGCAGTGCCCGGGGGGACACTGAAGCTTTCTTT.

The chain joins TRBV4-2 to TRBJ2-1; 13 bases fit TRBD2. The V and J ends lost 1 base and 4 bases, in that order; junction bases with no gene match: 7. The CDR3 contains 18 residues. Germline V gene sequence: CDR1 LGHNA, CDR2 YNFKEQ. The CDR3, as DNA: TGTGCCAGCAGCCAAGTGCCGGGACTAGCGGGATCATACAATGAGCAGTTCTTC. Translating it yields CASSQVPGLAGSYNEQFF.

The gene calls are TRBV18 and TRBJ1-1; unclear D gene. With 2 bases removed from V and 5 bases from J, the gap between germline ends came to 15 bases. The length of the CDR3 is 15 residues. Per the germline V gene, CDR1 is KGHSH and CDR2 is LQKENI. In DNA form, the CDR3 reads TGTGCCAGCTCACCAGGGGAGCAGAGTGGGACTGAAGCTTTCTTT. It is translated as CASSPGEQSGTEAFF.

V usage is TRBV4-1 and J usage is TRBJ2-1; D unclear. Between the trimmed V and J ends, which lost 4 bases and 7 bases, there was a span of 20 bases. Germline V CDR1 and CDR2: MGHRA, YSYEKL. The CDR3 runs to 16 residues. The CDR3 DNA follows: TGCGCCAGCAGCCCATACCAGATTTGGACCGCGAATGAGCAGTTCTTC. It codes for CASSPYQIWTANEQFF.

The chain employs TRBV28 and TRBJ1-5; weak D call: TRBD1 (5 bases). Trimming removed 6 bases at V and 0 bases at J, with 15 bases between. The germline V gene encodes CDR1 MDHEN and CDR2 SYDVKM. CDR3 length equals 16 residues. CDR3 amino acids: CASRIRATYSNQPQHF. DNA for the CDR3: TGTGCCAGCAGGATCAGGGCGACTTATAGCAATCAGCCCCAGCATTTT.

The chain carries TRBV19 and TRBJ2-2, with 9 nucleotides matching TRBD1. Trimming removed 6 bases from V and 5 bases from J; junction bases left unmatched: 7. The CDR3 contains 15 residues. Germline CDR1 and CDR2: LNHDA and SQIVND (reference sequence). CDR3 loop: CASRTGQGRTGELFF. CDR3 in DNA: TGTGCCAGTAGGACCGGACAGGGGCGGACCGGGGAGCTGTTTTTT.

The V call is TRBV4-1, the J call TRBJ2-2, with TRBD1 matching 7 bases. The CDR3 extends over 14 amino acids. Looked up from germline, CDR1 is MGHRA and CDR2 is YSYEKL. Losses at the gene ends were 5 bases for V and 7 bases for J; bases not matched to a gene: 7. CDR3 residues: CASSGDRVVGELFF. CDR3 coding DNA: TGCGCCAGCAGCGGAGACAGGGTAGTCGGGGAGCTGTTTTTT.

For this clone: Other DNA sequences in the sample encode the same CDR3. V gene TRBV19 combines with J gene TRBJ2-5; 8 bases are shared with TRBD1. The germline gives CDR1 LNHDA, CDR2 SQIVND (reference sequence). This CDR3 is 13 amino acids long. V lost 5 bases and J lost 4; bases outside the gene matches: 3. The CDR3 protein is CASSGTGGETQYF. CDR3 nucleotides: TGTGCCAGTAGTGGAACAGGGGGAGAGACCCAGTACTTC. The full variable domain, with the rest looked up from reference TRBV19 and TRBJ2-5, is DGGITQSPKYLFRKEGQNVTLSCEQNLNHDAMYWYRQDPGQGLRLIYYSQIVNDFQKGDIAEGYSVSREKKESFPLTVTSAQKNPTAFYLCASSGTGGETQYFGPGTRLLVL.